This TCR beta chain was captured in a study of blood T cell repertoires in COVID-19. Study background: Collection of acute and convalescent COVID-19 samples took place in the United States, Italy and Spain.

Original analysis: Scientists estimated how many nucleated cells there were by amplifying reference gene primers. Profiling relied on immunoSEQ multiplex PCR, and the TCRdb table lists in-frame clones only, not all of them. V and J calls and clone size are copied from that table; D and trimming were computed from the DNA. This table has roughly 180,000 clones, around 82% appearing once. Patients in Seattle were enrolled during active infection, then followed longitudinally. V was clipped by 2 bases and J by 2 bases, with 11 bases between them. Germline V gene lookup returns CDR1 SGHNT and CDR2 YYREEE (reference sequence). CDR3 length equals 15 residues.

Sequenced: peripheral blood. This receptor was taken from a man older than 75 with COVID-19, enrolled during active disease. V is TRBV5-4 and J is TRBJ1-3; D is possibly TRBD1 (6 bases). This CDR3 is CASSFGGPAGNTIYF. The CDR3 DNA reads TGTGCCAGCAGCTTCGGGGGGCCCGCTGGAAACACCATATATTTT.